One TCR beta chain is described in this entry. Its antigen is as yet unknown. Systemic immunosuppression or autoimmune disease history was grounds to exclude patients. TCRdb's copy holds only in-frame clones and misses some; the assay was immunoSEQ multiplex PCR. Of about 76,000 clones listed, roughly 85% are singletons. This specimen belongs to a study of OX40 agonist ivuxolimab in advanced cancers. Study details: Patients were treated with intravenous ivuxolimab, dosed at 0.01 to 10 mg/kg and infused every 2 weeks.

Findings and caveats of the study: Clonal expansion was seen in CD4+ and CD8+ blood T cells by week 6 at 0.1 to 3.0 mg/kg. Also showing low normalized T-cell clonal expansion were some of the nonresponders.

This receptor was obtained from an adult with an advanced solid tumor such as melanoma, head and neck, liver or kidney cancer. The sequencing used CD4+ or CD8+ T cells sorted from blood, collected in a trial of the OX40 agonist ivuxolimab.

CDR3 coding DNA: TGTGCCAGCAGCCTGTCACGGGGGGGGAGCTCCTACGAGCAGTACTTC. This codes for CASSLSRGGSSYEQYF. The V gene is TRBV5-4, the J gene TRBJ2-7; 8 nucleotides align to TRBD2. The CDR3 runs 16 residues. The germline V gene encodes CDR1 SGHNT and CDR2 YYREEE (reference sequence). V lost 4 bases to trimming and J lost 0 bases; unmatched junction nucleotides: 9.